A single sample gave rise to the 28 T cell receptor beta chains below, sequenced in a study of shared clonotypes between healthy human individuals. Data came from immunoSEQ multiplex PCR; TCRdb stores just in-frame clones and leaves some out. Of under 2,500,000 clones listed, around 95% are singletons. Specimen: naive CD4+ T cells sorted from blood. Subset described: CD45RA+ positively selected. The source is a man younger than 30 in good health.

The V call is TRBV30, the J call TRBJ2-3; 8 nucleotides line up with TRBD1. After removal of 1 base from V and 5 bases from J, the junction contained 5 bases not matched to a gene. This CDR3 comprises 14 residues. Germline-derived CDR1 and CDR2 are GTSNPN and SVGIG (reference sequence). The CDR3 nucleotides read TGTGCCTGGAGTGCAGGGGGCGCCGGAGATACGCAGTATTTT. It is translated as CAWSAGGAGDTQYF.

The chain recombines TRBV18 with TRBJ1-5; D remains unclear. Germline-derived CDR1 and CDR2 are KGHSH and LQKENI. The CDR3 runs to 13 residues. The ends were cut back, 4 bases at V and 1 base at J, with 5 bases in the middle. CDR3 in amino acids: CASSLKSNQPQHF. In DNA form, the CDR3 reads TGTGCCAGCTCACTCAAGAGCAATCAGCCCCAGCATTTT.

The chain has TRBV5-1 and TRBJ2-1, with TRBD2 matching 7 bases. CDR1 SGHRS and CDR2 YFSETQ come from the germline V gene. The CDR3 sequence is 15 residues long. The ends lost 4 bases at V and 4 bases at J; junction bases unmatched: 8. In DNA, the CDR3 is TGCGCCAGCAGCCAGGATCAGCGGGGTTACAATGAGCAGTTCTTC. Translation gives CASSQDQRGYNEQFF. Full variable domain (rest looked up from reference TRBV5-1 and TRBJ2-1): KAGVTQTPRYLIKTRGQQVTLSCSPISGHRSVSWYQQTPGQGLQFLFEYFSETQRNKGNFPGRFSGRQFSNSRSEMNVSTLELGDSALYLCASSQDQRGYNEQFFGPGTRLTVL.

The chain carries TRBV19 and TRBJ1-5; possibly TRBD1 for D (6 bases). CDR1 and CDR2 (germline): LNHDA, SQIVND (reference sequence). V dropped 6 bases and J dropped 9 bases, with 21 bases sitting between them. The CDR3 is 15 residues long. The CDR3 loop reads CASSRQLWGGGPQHF. In DNA form, the CDR3 reads TGTGCCAGTAGCCGCCAACTTTGGGGAGGGGGGCCCCAGCATTTT.

V and J are TRBV6-5 and TRBJ1-2; TRBD1 aligns across 9 bases. V lost 6 bases and J lost 0; bases outside the gene matches: 2. The CDR3 extends over 14 amino acids. Germline V CDR1 and CDR2: MNHEY, SVGAGI. The CDR3 spells CASRRDRANYGYTF. As DNA, the CDR3 is TGTGCCAGCAGGCGGGACAGGGCTAACTATGGCTACACCTTC.

The V gene is TRBV6-5, the J gene TRBJ1-1, with 7 bases matching TRBD1. Trimming at V came to 4 bases and at J to 13 bases, leaving 6 bases not matched to a gene. Germline CDR1 reads MNHEY; CDR2 reads SVGAGI. CDR3 size: 11 residues. The chain's CDR3 is CASSSTGRNFF. For the CDR3, the DNA is TGTGCCAGCAGTTCGACAGGGAGGAATTTCTTT.

The genes are TRBV5-1 and TRBJ2-7; no clear D gene. Germline assignment: CDR1 SGHRS and CDR2 YFSETQ. Trimming pared 0 bases from V and 8 bases from J, leaving 15 bases between. The CDR3 totals 14 residues. CDR3 region: CASSLALGSGQQYF. The DNA of the CDR3 is TGCGCCAGCAGCTTGGCCCTAGGTAGTGGGCAGCAGTACTTC.

V gene TRBV28 combines with J gene TRBJ1-5; TRBD1 might be the D (5 bases). V lost 5 bases to trimming and J lost 5 bases, with 13 bases between them. Germline CDR1 MDHEN, CDR2 SYDVKM. There are 14 residues in the CDR3. As DNA, the CDR3 is TGTGCCAGCAGTGGGGGGGGGAATCATCAGCCCCAGCATTTT. Amino acid sequence: CASSGGGNHQPQHF.

A word on this clone: The sample carries other DNA sequences with the same CDR3. The chain joins TRBV5-1 to TRBJ2-3; D perhaps matches TRBD1 (6 bases). The CDR3 is made up of 15 amino acids. V lost 0 bases and J 2 bases, leaving 10 bases between the germline ends. Germline V gives CDR1 SGHRS, CDR2 YFSETQ. CDR3 coding DNA: TGCGCCAGCAGCTTGGGGGGGCAGCTCACAGATACGCAGTATTTT. Translated, it gives CASSLGGQLTDTQYF.

The chain carries TRBV6-5 and TRBJ2-1; D possibly matches TRBD1 or TRBD2 (5 bases each). The CDR3 spans 14 residues. V shed 5 bases and J shed 7 bases, with 15 bases lying between them. CDR1 MNHEY and CDR2 SVGAGI come from the germline V gene. The CDR3 sequence: CASSPSGAKNEQFF. The CDR3 DNA is TGTGCCAGCAGTCCTTCCGGGGCAAAAAATGAGCAGTTCTTC.

The J gene is TRBJ2-5, the V gene TRBV5-6; D uncertain. V was clipped by 5 bases and J by 2 bases, with 10 bases between them. The germline V gene encodes CDR1 SGHDT and CDR2 YYEEEE. The CDR3 runs 13 residues. CDR3 coding DNA: TGTGCCAGCAGAGCCCCCCCTCAAGAGACCCAGTACTTC. Translated, it gives CASRAPPQETQYF.

Written as DNA, the CDR3 is TGTGCCAGCTCACCAAGTTTGACAGGGGTGGCGGACACTGAAGCTTTCTTT. This sequence encodes CASSPSLTGVADTEAFF. This chain joins TRBV18 and TRBJ1-1, with 8 bases matching TRBD1. Trimming cost V 2 bases and J 3 bases; bases outside gene matches: 11. The CDR3 runs 17 residues. Germline CDR1 KGHSH, CDR2 LQKENI.

This clone is a singleton in its sample. The J gene is TRBJ2-7, the V gene TRBV18; TRBD1 agrees at 9 bases. Germline CDR1 is KGHSH and CDR2 is LQKENI. The V segment lost 0 bases and the J segment 2 bases; nucleotides outside the gene matches: 5. The length of the CDR3 is 16 residues. The CDR3 sequence is CASSPPGQGSPYEQYF. As DNA, the CDR3 is TGTGCCAGCTCACCACCGGGACAGGGTTCACCCTACGAGCAGTACTTC.

The CDR3 reads CASRADSLNTEAFF. The CDR3 DNA reads TGTGCCAGCAGGGCAGACAGTCTAAACACTGAAGCTTTCTTT. J is TRBJ1-1 and V is TRBV7-2, with D possibly being TRBD1 (5 bases). Germline CDR1 is SGHTA and CDR2 is FQGNSA. The CDR3 length is 14 residues. Trimming removed 6 bases from V and 2 bases from J, with 13 bases in between.

Note on this clone: This CDR3 is also generated by other DNA sequences in the sample. The CDR3 here is CASSVEGHNSPLHF. CDR3 DNA sequence: TGTGCCAGCAGCGTAGAAGGACATAATTCACCCCTCCACTTT. V is TRBV9 and J is TRBJ1-6, with unresolved D. V lost 0 bases and J 5 bases, leaving 6 bases between the germline ends. The CDR3 runs to 14 residues. The germline V gene has CDR1 SGDLS and CDR2 YYNGEE. The variable domain in full, completed from reference TRBV9 and TRBJ1-6, reads DSGVTQTPKHLITATGQRVTLRCSPRSGDLSVYWYQQSLDQGLQFLIQYYNGEERAKGNILERFSAQQFPDLHSELNLSSLELGDSALYFCASSVEGHNSPLHFGNGTRLTVT.

This rearrangement joins TRBV7-9 to TRBJ2-2; D unresolved. Trimming removed 6 bases at V and 3 bases at J, with 8 bases between. This CDR3 contains 13 residues. CDR1 and CDR2 (germline): SEHNR, FQNEAQ (reference sequence). Here the CDR3 DNA reads TGTGCCAGCAGTTTTACAGACACCGGGGAGCTGTTTTTT. It is translated as CASSFTDTGELFF.

Of note for this clone: Other DNA sequences in this sample translate to the same CDR3. The rearrangement uses TRBV28 and TRBJ1-5; D is undetermined. The CDR3 is made up of 13 amino acids. CDR1 and CDR2 (germline): MDHEN, SYDVKM. Trimming removed 4 bases at V and 0 bases at J, with 4 bases between. CDR3 in DNA: TGTGCCAGCAGTTATTATAGCAATCAGCCCCAGCATTTT. Protein: CASSYYSNQPQHF.

The rearrangement links TRBV4-3 to TRBJ2-7; no definite D call. Germline V gene sequence: CDR1 LGHNA, CDR2 YSLEER. CDR3 length: 14 amino acids. The V end lost 2 bases, the J end lost 1 base, and 9 bases lay between the germline ends. The CDR3 region has the DNA TGCGCCAGCAGCCAAAATTACCGATCCTACGAGCAGTACTTC. It yields the protein CASSQNYRSYEQYF.

The chain couples TRBV6-5 to TRBJ1-6; TRBD1 aligns across 11 bases. Germline V gives CDR1 MNHEY, CDR2 SVGAGI. This CDR3 is built from 15 residues. Trimming took 6 bases from V and 7 from J; bases not matched to a gene: 5. The CDR3 nucleotides read TGTGCCAGCAGCATAGGACAGGGGGCCAATTCACCCCTCCACTTT. Translating gives CASSIGQGANSPLHF.

Remarks on this clone: Other DNA sequences from this sample encode an identical CDR3 as well. The V call is TRBV5-1, the J call TRBJ1-4, with 8 positions matching TRBD1. This CDR3 is built from 14 residues. The germline gives CDR1 SGHRS, CDR2 YFSETQ. The V gene end was trimmed by 3 bases and the J gene end by 8 bases; junction bases not matched to a gene: 6. The CDR3 is CASSSQGAGEKLFF. For the CDR3, the DNA is TGCGCCAGCAGCTCTCAGGGGGCCGGGGAAAAACTGTTTTTT.

This chain connects TRBV10-3 to TRBJ2-5; D may be TRBD2 (5 bases). Germline values: CDR1 ENHRY, CDR2 SYGVKD. Deletions cut 2 bases from V and 4 bases from J, with 8 bases between. The CDR3 has 13 amino acids. The CDR3 region has the DNA TGTGCCATCAGTGAGACGGGAATAGAGACCCAGTACTTC. It encodes CAISETGIETQYF.

V usage is TRBV5-6 and J usage is TRBJ2-7, with D perhaps TRBD1 (6 bases). This CDR3 has 14 amino acids. Trimming shortened V by 2 bases and J by 2 bases, and 11 bases separated the two germline ends. Germline CDR1 and CDR2: SGHDT and YYEEEE. CDR3 loop: CASSLGQITYEQYF. The CDR3, as DNA: TGTGCCAGCAGCTTAGGACAGATTACCTACGAGCAGTACTTC.

This chain links TRBV7-9 with TRBJ2-3; 7 bases map to TRBD2. Looked up from germline, CDR1 is SEHNR and CDR2 is FQNEAQ (reference sequence). The trim removed 3 bases at V and 10 bases at J, leaving 10 bases unmatched. The CDR3 runs to 14 residues. The CDR3 coding sequence is TGTGCCAGCAGCTTGGGCGGGAGAGATCTTGCGCAGTATTTT. It codes for CASSLGGRDLAQYF. The full variable domain, with the rest looked up from reference TRBV7-9 and TRBJ2-3, is DTGVSQNPRHKITKRGQNVTFRCDPISEHNRLYWYRQTLGQGPEFLTYFQNEAQLEKSRLLSDRFSAERPKGSFSTLEIQRTEQGDSAMYLCASSLGGRDLAQYFGPGTRLTVL.

This chain links TRBV13 with TRBJ2-1, with D possibly being TRBD1 or TRBD2 (5 bases each). The CDR3 has 13 amino acids. Trimming took 3 bases from V and 5 from J, leaving 8 bases between them. Germline V gives CDR1 PRHDT, CDR2 FYEKMQ (reference sequence). The CDR3 spells CASSFGGNNEQFF. The CDR3 DNA sequence: TGTGCCAGCAGCTTTGGGGGTAACAATGAGCAGTTCTTC.

The J gene is TRBJ2-1, the V gene TRBV7-8, with D possibly being TRBD2 (6 bases). The CDR3 spans 15 residues. From germline, CDR1 is SGHVS and CDR2 FQNEAQ. The V and J ends lost 3 bases and 0 bases respectively, with 9 bases between them. CDR3 region: CASSFGSGSYNEQFF. The CDR3 DNA sequence: TGTGCCAGCAGCTTCGGGAGTGGCTCCTACAATGAGCAGTTCTTC.

The chain uses TRBV30 and TRBJ2-1, with a weak D call TRBD1 (6 bases). From germline, CDR1 is GTSNPN and CDR2 SVGIG (reference sequence). This CDR3 contains 14 residues. V lost 4 bases and J 0 bases, leaving 10 bases between the germline ends. As DNA, the CDR3 is TGTGCCTGGACCCCAGGGGCCTCCTACAATGAGCAGTTCTTC. Translated, it gives CAWTPGASYNEQFF. Looking up the rest from reference TRBV30 and TRBJ2-1 gives the full variable domain: SQTIHQWPATLVQPVGSPLSLECTVEGTSNPNLYWYRQAAGRGLQLLFYSVGIGQISSEVPQNLSASRPQDRQFILSSKKLLLSDSGFYLCAWTPGASYNEQFFGPGTRLTVL.

This chain links TRBV7-3 with TRBJ2-4; D ambiguous. Trimming left V 2 bases short and J 0 bases short, with 8 bases between. The CDR3 contains 15 residues. Germline V CDR1 and CDR2: SGHTA, FQGTGA. CDR3 DNA: TGTGCCAGCAGCTTAGACGGCGGAGCCAAAAACATTCAGTACTTC. Translated: CASSLDGGAKNIQYF. The variable domain in full, with the rest retrieved from reference TRBV7-3 and TRBJ2-4, is GAGVSQTPSNKVTEKGKYVELRCDPISGHTALYWYRQSLGQGPEFLIYFQGTGAADDSGLPNDRFFAVRPEGSVSTLKIQRTERGDSAVYLCASSLDGGAKNIQYFGAGTRLSVL.

The chain employs TRBV5-8 and TRBJ1-5, with D unresolved. Trimming cost V 0 bases and J 1 base, with 8 bases left between them. CDR1 and CDR2 (germline): SGHTS, YDEGEE. The CDR3 runs 15 residues. CDR3: CASSLVEGSNQPQHF. The CDR3 bases are TGTGCCAGCAGCTTGGTTGAAGGGAGCAATCAGCCCCAGCATTTT.